A selection of T cell receptor beta chains follows, all from one sample in a study of blood T cell repertoires in COVID-19. The repertoire was sequenced with immunoSEQ multiplex PCR; TCRdb's copy has only in-frame clones and lacks some. The sample holds some 320,000 clones, nearly 90% seen once. The specimen sequenced was peripheral blood. These receptor sequences come from a woman in her twenties or thirties with COVID-19, enrolled during active disease. The conserved cysteine and the conserved F or W are not part of the CDR3 here. Only some rows state a clone size, as once, few, many or a class for expanded clones.

V gene | clone size | CDR3 protein
TRBV3-1/TRBV3-2 | - | ASSHRTSGGNEQF
TRBV5-1 | - | ASSQDRGWYGYT
TRBV10-2 | large | ASSVTVAGGYEQY
TRBV6-5 | - | ASSSPKQGKTF
TRBV29-1 | - | SVAIGGGRNEQF
TRBV28 | few | ASSLRLYNSPLH
TRBV4-1 | - | ASSQRIGGTYNEQF
TRBV4-1 | - | ASSFRDRVQETQY
TRBV28 | - | ASTGGGSGNTIY
TRBV18 | - | ASSTSMPETNEKLF
TRBV28 | - | ASSWASYGYT
TRBV7-6 | - | ASTQQISSGNTIY
TRBV3-1/TRBV3-2 | - | ASSQDGGTPNYGYT
TRBV6-6 | - | ASRPAGDTQY
TRBV9 | - | ASSAHRGRPNTGELF
TRBV12-3/TRBV12-4 | - | ASSPIREKLF
TRBV11-2 | - | ASSRKTTGGNEQY
TRBV27 | - | ASSLEGGARETQY
TRBV7-8 | - | ASSLGNMNTEAF
TRBV5-1 | - | ASSALAGARTDTQY
TRBV19 | - | ASRPAGGPKNIQY
TRBV9 | - | ASSGQAGEAYNEQF
TRBV3-1/TRBV3-2 | - | ASEKGGGPYEQY
TRBV5-6 | - | ASSPDSSYEQY
TRBV5-1 | - | ASSLDRMDTEAF
TRBV6-6 | - | ASSYRTGSGELF
TRBV4-1 | - | ASSQDPSRGGTEAF
TRBV27 | - | ASSPLRGRRSYEQY
TRBV19 | once | ASSITGGLRGTQY
TRBV6-1 | - | ASSGDRIGVEEQY
TRBV29-1 | few | SVPYGEKLF
TRBV10-3 | - | AISEQYEQY
TRBV3-1/TRBV3-2 | - | ASSQDSKQILYEQY
TRBV6-5 | - | ASSSSASGMTDTQY
TRBV5-1 | - | ASSLEPGLRGGYT
TRBV6-5 | once | ASSLPGLNYGYT
TRBV11-3 | - | ASSPFGGAAANTQY
TRBV6-5 | once | ASIPRGATEAF
TRBV29-1 | - | SVVWGWEQY
TRBV7-9 | - | ASSPPTGLAYNSPLH
TRBV6-1 | - | ASSEEAGTGNTIY
TRBV12-5 | - | ASGGTGDLSVETQY
TRBV7-8 | - | ASSFSGGTRDEQY
TRBV5-1 | - | ASSDGTGDTEAF
TRBV6-4 | - | ASSPGTYGTDTQY
TRBV5-8 | - | ASSVQGYLNQPQH
TRBV19 | - | ASSPGTGGFYEQY
TRBV6-5 | - | ASSGTGLLGQPQH
TRBV5-5 | - | ASSLRLERSYEQY
TRBV6-5 | once | ASRGGGTAKNIQY
TRBV18 | - | ASSPQQYTTLNYGYT
TRBV30 | many | AWGPMNTEAF
TRBV19 | - | ASSIPAAASGANVLT